This entry lists 15 T cell receptor beta chains sequenced from one sample in a study of T cell responses to AZD1222 COVID-19 vaccine. Produced via immunoSEQ multiplex PCR; TCRdb's table is partial and in-frame only. The table records around 140,000 clones, 80% to 95% of them present only once. This specimen was peripheral blood, taken 28 days after the second AZD1222 dose. The receptors stem from an adult who received the AZD1222 COVID-19 vaccine.

This clone was picked up one time. The chain uses TRBV11-2 and TRBJ1-2; D call uncertain. CDR3 size: 14 residues. Trimming stripped 2 bases from V and 1 base from J, with 8 bases between. CDR1 and CDR2 (germline): SGHAT, FQNNGV. The CDR3 DNA is TGTGCCAGCAGCTTAATTGGCAGTAACTATGGCTACACCTTC. It specifies CASSLIGSNYGYTF. Complete variable domain (other parts from reference TRBV11-2 and TRBJ1-2): EAGVAQSPRYKIIEKRQSVAFWCNPISGHATLYWYQQILGQGPKLLIQFQNNGVVDDSQLPKDRFSAERLKGVDSTLKIQPAKLEDSAVYLCASSLIGSNYGYTFGSGTRLTVV.

The table lists this clone with a count of one. V is TRBV18 and J is TRBJ1-2; possibly TRBD1 for D (6 bases). Trimming removed 4 bases at V and 7 bases at J, with 22 bases between. Germline V gives CDR1 KGHSH, CDR2 LQKENI. The CDR3 has 16 amino acids. The CDR3 DNA reads TGTGCCAGCTCACAAGGACAGCAGGCCTGGGGTGGTGGCTACACCTTC. Translation: CASSQGQQAWGGGYTF.

The chain uses TRBV11-2 and TRBJ2-2; the match to TRBD2 covers 8 bases. J lost 4 bases, V lost 6 bases, and 7 bases had no gene match. This CDR3 region has 15 residues. Per the germline V gene, CDR1 is SGHAT and CDR2 is FQNNGV. The CDR3 is CASSPRGGPTGELFF. Here the CDR3 DNA reads TGTGCCAGCAGTCCCCGGGGGGGGCCCACCGGGGAGCTGTTTTTT.

The rearrangement uses TRBV7-2 and TRBJ1-2; D unresolved. V was clipped by 1 base and J by 4 bases, with 10 bases between them. The CDR3 is 14 residues long. Germline V CDR1 and CDR2: SGHTA, FQGNSA. The CDR3 is CASSLEGFSYGYTF. DNA for the CDR3: TGTGCCAGCAGCTTAGAGGGTTTTAGCTATGGCTACACCTTC.

The rearrangement uses TRBV18 and TRBJ2-1, with a weak D call TRBD1 (6 bases). Trimming pared 1 base from V and 0 bases from J, leaving 13 bases between. This CDR3 is built from 17 residues. Germline V gene lookup returns CDR1 KGHSH and CDR2 LQKENI. CDR3 in DNA: TGTGCCAGCTCACCACGACAGGAACCGAGCTCCTACAATGAGCAGTTCTTC. Amino acids: CASSPRQEPSSYNEQFF.

As concerns this clone: A read error may produce the germline difference seen at one junction end. The chain links TRBV7-9 to TRBJ1-1; D unresolved. Germline V gives CDR1 SEHNR, CDR2 FQNEAQ (reference sequence). The CDR3 contains 14 residues. The CDR3 is CASSLAAMKTEAFF. CDR3 nucleotides: TGTGCCAGCAGCTTAGCTGCCATGAAAACTGAAGCTTTCTTT. Complete variable domain (other parts from reference TRBV7-9 and TRBJ1-1): DTGVSQNPRHKITKRGQNVTFRCDPISEHNRLYWYRQTLGQGPEFLTYFQNEAQLEKSRLLSDRFSAERPKGSFSTLEIQRTEQGDSAMYLCASSLAAMKTEAFFGQGTRLTVV.

The chain couples TRBV11-2 to TRBJ2-1; D possibly corresponds to TRBD2 (6 bases). This CDR3 region has 16 residues. V was trimmed by 0 bases and J by 6 bases, leaving 15 bases between them. The germline V gene encodes CDR1 SGHAT and CDR2 FQNNGV. The CDR3 here is CASSLDGWEAINEQFF. As DNA, the CDR3 is TGTGCCAGCAGCTTAGATGGGTGGGAGGCCATCAATGAGCAGTTCTTC.

The gene calls are TRBV29-1 and TRBJ1-1; no definite D call. The V end lost 2 bases, the J end lost 0 bases, and 7 bases lay between the germline ends. The CDR3 is 13 amino acids. Germline CDR1 is SQVTM and CDR2 is ANQGSEA. The CDR3: CSVEQDLNTEAFF. CDR3 DNA: TGCAGCGTTGAACAGGACCTGAACACTGAAGCTTTCTTT.

Turning to this clone: Compared with germline, one end of the junction differs, possibly owing to a read error. This chain connects TRBV9 to TRBJ1-5; 8 nucleotides agree with TRBD1. Germline-derived CDR1 and CDR2 are SGDLS and YYNGEE. The CDR3 is 13 residues long. The CDR3, as DNA: TGTGCCAGCAGCGCAGGGGGCAAACAGCCCCAGCATTTT. It is translated as CASSAGGKQPQHF.

This clone was picked up a small number of times. The rearrangement uses TRBV9 and TRBJ1-3; 7 bases fit TRBD1. Germline assignment: CDR1 SGDLS and CDR2 YYNGEE. CDR3 length equals 16 residues. The V and J ends lost 7 bases and 0 bases, in that order; junction bases with no gene match: 10. The CDR3 region has the DNA TGTGCCAGCTCATCCGGACAGGATTTCTCTGGAAACACCATATATTTT. Encoded protein: CASSSGQDFSGNTIYF.

This chain connects TRBV6-6 to TRBJ2-5, with a tentative D call TRBD2 (5 bases). The CDR3 is made up of 15 amino acids. Trimming pared 2 bases from V and 5 bases from J, leaving 15 bases between. Looked up from germline, CDR1 is MNHNY and CDR2 is SVGAGI (reference sequence). CDR3 loop: CASSYDVERAETQYF. The CDR3 bases are TGTGCCAGCAGTTACGACGTGGAGAGGGCTGAGACCCAGTACTTC.

This sequence joins TRBV6-1 and TRBJ1-2, with D possibly matching TRBD1 (5 bases). V dropped 3 bases and J dropped 5 bases, with 22 bases sitting between them. The CDR3 contains 17 residues. The V gene's germline CDR1 is MNHNS and CDR2 SASEGT. The CDR3 DNA reads TGTGCCAGCAGTGAGAGGGGTTCCCAACCCCCTCAATATGGCTACACCTTC. The encoded protein is CASSERGSQPPQYGYTF.

This chain uses TRBV13 with TRBJ2-1, with 13 bases aligning to TRBD2. V lost 7 bases, J lost 4 bases, and 4 bases stayed unmatched. The CDR3 extends over 15 amino acids. Germline CDR1 reads PRHDT; CDR2 reads FYEKMQ (reference sequence). This CDR3 is CASNLGLAGYNEQFF. The CDR3 region has the DNA TGTGCCAGCAACCTGGGACTAGCGGGGTACAATGAGCAGTTCTTC.

The chain uses TRBV7-9 and TRBJ1-2; 12 bases fit TRBD1. CDR1 SEHNR and CDR2 FQNEAQ come from the germline V gene (reference sequence). This CDR3 is built from 16 residues. V shed 5 bases and J 5 bases; nucleotides not matched to a gene: 9. CDR3 in DNA: TGTGCCAGCAGCACCGCCGGGACAGGGGGCGCTTATGGCTACACCTTC. It yields the protein CASSTAGTGGAYGYTF.

The J gene is TRBJ2-4, the V gene TRBV3-1 (or the pseudogene TRBV3-2), with D hard to call. The CDR3 is 10 residues long. The ends were cut back, 3 bases at V and 11 bases at J, with 5 bases in the middle. Germline V gene lookup returns CDR1 LGHDT and CDR2 YNNKEL (reference sequence). CDR3: CASSHRVQYF. As DNA, the CDR3 is TGTGCCAGCAGCCATAGGGTTCAGTACTTC.